The 23 T cell receptor beta chains given below trace back to one sample, sequenced in a study of response to subunit inactivated influenza vaccine (dated by TCRdb to between 2017 and 2018). According to the study, the label for this sample's time point signals: more than 40 days after influenza vaccine administration. Library construction relied on RT-PCR. TCRdb records Illumina HiSeq 2500 as the sequencer. Using fastp at Q25 and MiXCR, TCRdb reprocessed the public reads and kept productive beta chains. Every distinct CDR3 protein forms one entry, paired with its most common genes and DNA. Within this sample are some 480,000 distinct CDR3 sequences, with approximately 9.9% of them counted one time only. The ten largest clones take up 10% to 15% of the sample. The source was PBMCs from blood, collected roughly 6 weeks after vaccination. Every receptor here comes from a man between 50 and 59 years old who received an inactivated influenza vaccine. Donor details come from another sample of the same person, matched by shared clones.

The chain carries TRBV7-2 and TRBJ1-1, with 7 bases lining up with TRBD1. CDR1 and CDR2 from the germline V gene are SGHTA and FQGNSA. J gave up 6 bases and V 2 bases, and 6 bases lay outside the gene matches. The CDR3 spans 14 residues. In DNA form, the CDR3 reads TGTGCCAGCAGCTTACAGGGGGATGTCGCTGAAGCTTTCTTT. As protein: CASSLQGDVAEAFF.

The rearrangement links TRBV4-2 to TRBJ2-1; 10 nucleotides match TRBD2. The V and J ends lost 3 bases and 15 bases, in that order; junction bases with no gene match: 14. CDR1 LGHNA and CDR2 YNFKEQ come from the germline V gene. The CDR3 has 15 amino acids. CDR3 coding DNA: TGTGCCAGCAGCCATGATCTCCCGACTAGCGGGTTCGTGTTCTTC. The encoded protein is CASSHDLPTSGFVFF.

The rearrangement links TRBV20-1 to TRBJ2-2; 12 nucleotides match TRBD2. Germline lookup yields CDR1 DFQATT and CDR2 SNEGSKA (reference sequence). The CDR3 spans 17 residues. V trimming: 5 bases; J trimming: 3 bases; junction bases outside the gene matches: 10. The CDR3 region is CSAGSGLAGWYTGELFF. Written as DNA, the CDR3 is TGCAGTGCTGGGAGTGGACTAGCGGGATGGTACACCGGGGAGCTGTTTTTT.

The chain has TRBV18 and TRBJ2-1; D perhaps matches TRBD2 (6 bases). Trimming stripped 2 bases from V and 8 bases from J, with 10 bases between. The CDR3 loop spans 13 amino acids. Germline loops: CDR1 KGHSH, CDR2 LQKENI. The CDR3 DNA sequence: TGTGCCAGCTCACCAAGGAGGGAAGATGAGCAGTTCTTC. Translating it yields CASSPRREDEQFF.

As DNA, the CDR3 is TGCGCCAGCAGCTCAGGGAGCGGTCGCACAGATACGCAGTATTTT. Translating gives CASSSGSGRTDTQYF. The V and J genes are TRBV5-1 and TRBJ2-3; either TRBD1 or TRBD2 may fit D (5 bases each). Trimming removed 3 bases at V and 1 base at J, with 12 bases between. In germline, CDR1 is SGHRS, CDR2 YFSETQ. The CDR3 totals 15 residues.

This clonotype was counted many times. The chain joins TRBV12-3 or TRBV12-4 to TRBJ2-5, with TRBD2 matching over 7 bases. V lost 8 bases to trimming and J lost 5 bases; unmatched junction nucleotides: 8. CDR3 size: 13 residues. The CDR3 here is CASLFGGSETQYF. The CDR3 DNA follows: TGTGCCAGCCTCTTTGGCGGGAGTGAGACCCAGTACTTC.

This clonotype came up a few times. The chain is built from TRBV11-2 and TRBJ2-7; TRBD2 agrees at 10 bases. This CDR3 region has 16 residues. The V segment lost 5 bases and the J segment 5 bases; nucleotides outside the gene matches: 12. The V gene's germline CDR1 is SGHAT and CDR2 FQNNGV. The DNA for the CDR3 is TGTGCCAGCAGCGCTATCGACGGGCTAGCGGGAGACGAGCAGTACTTC. As protein: CASSAIDGLAGDEQYF. Full variable domain (rest looked up from reference TRBV11-2 and TRBJ2-7): EAGVAQSPRYKIIEKRQSVAFWCNPISGHATLYWYQQILGQGPKLLIQFQNNGVVDDSQLPKDRFSAERLKGVDSTLKIQPAKLEDSAVYLCASSAIDGLAGDEQYFGPGTRLTVT.

This clonotype was found a few times. The V and J genes are TRBV4-3 and TRBJ2-1; 14 nucleotides align to TRBD2. Germline assignment: CDR1 LGHNA and CDR2 YSLEER. This CDR3 is 16 amino acids long. V was clipped by 3 bases and J by 6 bases; unmatched bases: 4. The CDR3 protein is CASSQQTSGRGNEQFF. CDR3 bases: TGCGCCAGCAGCCAGCAGACTAGCGGGAGGGGCAATGAGCAGTTCTTC.

This chain uses TRBV28 with TRBJ1-2, with D possibly matching TRBD1 (6 bases). This CDR3 is built from 14 residues. V was pared by 7 bases and J by 2 bases, with 14 bases between. Germline CDR1 reads MDHEN; CDR2 reads SYDVKM. CDR3 sequence reads: CASMPPGGNYGYTF. The CDR3 coding sequence is TGTGCCAGCATGCCACCCGGGGGCAACTATGGCTACACCTTC.

This clonotype was seen repeatedly, ten times or more. A read error may account for a junction end that differs from germline. The genes are TRBV6-2 or TRBV6-3 and TRBJ2-7; TRBD1 matches at 9 bases. The CDR3 totals 15 residues. CDR1 is MNHEY and CDR2 is SVGEGT in the germline V gene. CDR3 sequence (DNA): TGTGCCAGCATTACGCGGGACAGGGCCTCCCACGAGCAGTACTTC. Translating gives CASITRDRASHEQYF.

This clonotype was counted between two and nine times. At one of its ends the junction is not consistent with the germline gene, which may arise from a read error. The J gene is TRBJ1-2, the V gene TRBV7-2; 10 bases agree with TRBD1. Germline CDR1 reads SGHTA; CDR2 reads FQGNSA. This CDR3 contains 16 residues. The CDR3 region is CASSFGSGDRGFGTAF. The DNA for the CDR3 is TGTGCCAGCAGCTTCGGATCAGGGGACAGGGGATTTGGTACGGCCTTC.

This clonotype was detected a few times. The chain links TRBV5-1 to TRBJ1-2; D not resolved. V was cut by 1 base and J by 8 bases, with 12 bases left in between. The length of the CDR3 is 13 residues. CDR1 is SGHRS, CDR2 YFSETQ, per germline. The CDR3 protein is CASSLSAPSGYTF. DNA of the CDR3: TGCGCCAGCAGCTTGTCGGCCCCCTCAGGCTACACCTTC.

This clonotype has only a few counts. The chain links TRBV20-1 to TRBJ2-1; TRBD2 is a possible D gene (6 bases). The CDR3 is made up of 16 amino acids. Germline V gene sequence: CDR1 DFQATT, CDR2 SNEGSKA (reference sequence). Trimming left V 3 bases short and J 4 bases short, with 19 bases between. For the CDR3, the DNA is TGCAGTGCTAGCGCCGGGAGACCGTCTCGGTACAATGAGCAGTTCTTC. It is translated as CSASAGRPSRYNEQFF.

This clonotype was found many times. The chain is built from TRBV5-1 and TRBJ2-7, with 12 bases matching TRBD2. The CDR3 is 14 residues long. With 0 bases clipped from V and 5 bases from J, the junction kept 0 bases outside the gene matches. The V gene's germline CDR1 is SGHRS and CDR2 YFSETQ. CDR3 DNA sequence: TGCGCCAGCAGCTTGGCTAGCGGGGGGGACGAGCAGTACTTC. This encodes CASSLASGGDEQYF.

The genes are TRBV7-8 and TRBJ2-2; 7 bases map to TRBD2. V lost 10 bases to trimming and J lost 6 bases; unmatched junction nucleotides: 8. Germline loops: CDR1 SGHVS, CDR2 FQNEAQ. The CDR3 covers 13 residues. CDR3 residues: CATTAGLAGELFF. The CDR3 DNA sequence: TGTGCCACCACAGCGGGGTTGGCCGGGGAGCTGTTTTTT.

This clonotype was observed many times. This chain links TRBV20-1 with TRBJ2-7; possible D gene TRBD1, 6 bases. Looked up from germline, CDR1 is DFQATT and CDR2 is SNEGSKA (reference sequence). The CDR3 contains 11 residues. Trimming cost V 6 bases and J 6 bases, with 12 bases left between them. The CDR3 protein is CSAPDRSEQYF. In DNA, the CDR3 is TGCAGTGCCCCTGACAGGAGCGAGCAGTACTTC.

This rearrangement joins TRBV12-3 or TRBV12-4 to TRBJ2-7; perhaps TRBD2 as D (6 bases). With 6 bases removed from V and 0 bases from J, the gap between germline ends came to 12 bases. This CDR3 has 14 amino acids. CDR3 in DNA: TGTGCCAGCAGCCCACCGGGGGTCTCCTACGAGCAGTACTTC. Amino acids: CASSPPGVSYEQYF.

This clonotype occurred a few times. The chain links TRBV9 to TRBJ1-1; the D gene is possibly TRBD1 (5 bases). Trimming removed 4 bases at V and 1 base at J, with 14 bases between. CDR1 is SGDLS, CDR2 YYNGEE, per germline. There are 15 residues in the CDR3. This CDR3 reads CASSPRSGTNTEAFF. The DNA for the CDR3 is TGTGCCAGCAGCCCCCGTTCGGGGACGAACACTGAAGCTTTCTTT.

In its sample, this clonotype was seen once. The rearrangement uses TRBV7-2 and TRBJ2-7, with TRBD2 matching 10 bases. The DNA end lines up better with TRBJ2-1; the J call may be wrong. Germline V gene data show CDR1 as SGHTA and CDR2 as FQGNSA. The length of the CDR3 is 13 residues. CDR3 bases: TGTGCCAGCAGCCCTCGGACTAGCGGCGAGCAGTTCTTC. Amino acids: CASSPRTSGEQFF.

In its sample, this clonotype was seen once. V and J are TRBV9 and TRBJ2-3, with D uncertain. Per the germline V gene, CDR1 is SGDLS and CDR2 is YYNGEE. The V and J ends lost 7 bases and 4 bases respectively, with 16 bases between them. The CDR3 is made up of 14 amino acids. The CDR3 nucleotides read TGTGCCAGCGTAGTTTGGGGAAGCGCAGATACGCAGTATTTT. Encoded protein: CASVVWGSADTQYF.

This clonotype was counted many times. The rearrangement links TRBV24-1 to TRBJ2-7, with D perhaps given as TRBD1 or TRBD2 (5 bases each). This CDR3 is built from 15 residues. V was shortened by 4 bases and J by 4 bases, with 16 bases between the two germline ends. The V gene's germline CDR1 is KGHDR and CDR2 SFDVKD. The CDR3 nucleotides read TGTGCCACCAGTGACCTTCGGGACCGGGCGTACGAGCAGTACTTC. Amino acid sequence: CATSDLRDRAYEQYF.

Only a few counts were recorded for this clonotype. The CDR3 DNA is TGTGCCAGCAGCGTAGTTAGCTCACATGGAGAGACCCAGTACTTC. It specifies CASSVVSSHGETQYF. V and J are TRBV9 and TRBJ2-5; D ambiguous. Germline CDR1 and CDR2: SGDLS and YYNGEE. V was trimmed by 0 bases and J by 4 bases, leaving 13 bases between them. This CDR3 contains 15 residues. The full variable domain, in which reference TRBV9 and TRBJ2-5 provide the parts outside the CDR3, is DSGVTQTPKHLITATGQRVTLRCSPRSGDLSVYWYQQSLDQGLQFLIQYYNGEERAKGNILERFSAQQFPDLHSELNLSSLELGDSALYFCASSVVSSHGETQYFGPGTRLLVL.

This clonotype was recorded at least ten times. V usage is TRBV30 and J usage is TRBJ1-2; 8 nucleotides agree with TRBD1. J lost 7 bases, V lost 4 bases, and 8 bases had no gene match. Germline V gene data show CDR1 as GTSNPN and CDR2 as SVGIG (reference sequence). The length of the CDR3 is 13 residues. CDR3 DNA: TGTGCCTGGACCCAGGGGGCCCGGGGTGGCTACACCTTC. Translation: CAWTQGARGGYTF.